A single sample is the source of the 4 T cell receptor beta chains below, sequenced in a study of sequential checkpoint blockade in melanoma. The treatment denotes: randomized to nivolumab then ipilimumab (arm A) or the reverse (arm B). Data came from immunoSEQ multiplex PCR; TCRdb stores just in-frame clones and leaves some out. The data show about 20,000 clones, around 82% seen once. The specimen was CD8+ T cells sorted from blood (inferred from file names), collected from a patient given nivolumab and ipilimumab in sequence. The origin of the receptors is a human donor with melanoma.

This clone occurred a few times. V is TRBV19 and J is TRBJ1-6; a possible D gene is TRBD1 (6 bases). The CDR3 has 16 residues. V lost 6 bases to trimming and J lost 4 bases, with 16 bases between them. In germline, CDR1 is LNHDA, CDR2 SQIVND (reference sequence). CDR3: CASSQDTGSYNSPLHF. In DNA, the CDR3 is TGTGCCAGTAGCCAAGACACAGGGAGTTATAATTCACCCCTCCACTTT.

V usage is TRBV4-2 and J usage is TRBJ1-2; 7 bases match TRBD1. Germline values: CDR1 LGHNA, CDR2 YNFKEQ. The CDR3 extends over 15 amino acids. Trimming cost V 4 bases and J 2 bases; bases outside gene matches: 7. The CDR3 region is CASSPDRAANYGYTF. CDR3 sequence (DNA): TGTGCCAGCAGCCCAGACAGGGCGGCCAACTATGGCTACACCTTC.

This chain joins TRBV4-3 and TRBJ1-4; D is perhaps TRBD1 (6 bases). This CDR3 comprises 15 residues. V dropped 3 bases and J dropped 6 bases, with 14 bases sitting between them. From germline, CDR1 is LGHNA and CDR2 YSLEER. The CDR3 nucleotides are TGCGCCAGCAGCCATGAGGGGGAATTGGATGAAAAACTGTTTTTT. The encoded protein is CASSHEGELDEKLFF.

The V and J genes are TRBV4-1 and TRBJ2-3, with TRBD1 identical over 11 bases. Germline CDR1 reads MGHRA; CDR2 reads YSYEKL. The CDR3 totals 19 residues. Trimming removed 1 base from V and 4 bases from J; junction bases left unmatched: 13. CDR3 protein: CASSQAPGVRTGGSDTQYF. In DNA form, the CDR3 reads TGCGCCAGCAGCCAAGCCCCGGGCGTAAGGACAGGGGGCTCAGATACGCAGTATTTT.